The 22 T cell receptor beta chains below come from one sample, sequenced in a study of Ad26.COV2.S vaccination and SARS-CoV-2 variants. The data were produced by immunoSEQ multiplex PCR, yet TCRdb's version contains in-frame clones alone and is incomplete. The data hold hundreds of thousands of clones, with approximately 86% observed a single time. Treatment in this sample: roughly 19 received Ad26.COV2.S at low or high dose, single or two shots; 5 received placebo; per-sample allocation not given. Vaccine and placebo recipients were sampled on day 63 after the first injection. The sequenced sample was peripheral blood, obtained in a trial of Ad26.COV2.S vaccine versus placebo. These TCRs come from a person aged 18-65 years who received the Ad26.COV2.S COVID-19 vaccine or a placebo.

The chain combines TRBV19 with TRBJ2-1; the D gene is possibly TRBD1 (5 bases). Between the trimmed V and J ends, which lost 1 base and 3 bases, there was a span of 7 bases. Germline V gene data show CDR1 as LNHDA and CDR2 as SQIVND (reference sequence). The CDR3 has 14 residues. CDR3 region: CASSIGGHYNEQFF. DNA of the CDR3: TGTGCCAGTAGTATAGGCGGACACTACAATGAGCAGTTCTTC. Full variable domain (outside the CDR3, taken from reference TRBV19 and TRBJ2-1): DGGITQSPKYLFRKEGQNVTLSCEQNLNHDAMYWYRQDPGQGLRLIYYSQIVNDFQKGDIAEGYSVSREKKESFPLTVTSAQKNPTAFYLCASSIGGHYNEQFFGPGTRLTVL.

The chain couples TRBV9 to TRBJ1-6, with 9 nucleotides matching TRBD1. Trimming removed 3 bases from V and 7 bases from J; junction bases left unmatched: 5. CDR1 is SGDLS and CDR2 is YYNGEE in the germline V gene. The CDR3 is 15 residues long. The CDR3 region is CASSEGQGGNSPLHF. CDR3 bases: TGTGCCAGCAGCGAGGGACAGGGCGGCAATTCACCCCTCCACTTT.

The chain links TRBV14 to TRBJ1-2; D gene ambiguous. Looked up from germline, CDR1 is SGHDN and CDR2 is FVKESK. V gave up 4 bases and J gave up 6 bases, with 12 bases separating them. This CDR3 region has 13 residues. The DNA of the CDR3 is TGTGCCAGCAGCCGCCGGGAAGACCATGGCTACACCTTC. It specifies CASSRREDHGYTF.

This clone showed up just once. The chain couples TRBV6-4 to TRBJ2-7, with 8 bases identical to TRBD2. The ends lost 2 bases at V and 5 bases at J; junction bases unmatched: 14. The germline gives CDR1 MRHNA, CDR2 SNTAGT. The CDR3 length is 17 residues. CDR3 in amino acids: CASSDEGGRISIHEQYF. The DNA of the CDR3 is TGTGCCAGCAGTGACGAGGGCGGGAGGATCAGTATCCACGAGCAGTACTTC.

The V and J genes are TRBV11-2 and TRBJ2-1, with TRBD1 matching over 7 bases. Germline CDR1 is SGHAT and CDR2 is FQNNGV. The V segment lost 1 base and the J segment 7 bases; nucleotides outside the gene matches: 10. CDR3 length equals 16 residues. CDR3 sequence: CASSLGGTAFPNEQFF. The CDR3 DNA reads TGTGCCAGCAGCTTAGGTGGGACAGCCTTTCCTAATGAGCAGTTCTTC.

The V and J genes are TRBV6-6 and TRBJ2-7; TRBD2 aligns across 7 bases. CDR3 length: 16 amino acids. CDR1 and CDR2 from the germline V gene are MNHNY and SVGAGI (reference sequence). Trimming removed 6 bases from V and 6 bases from J; junction bases left unmatched: 17. The CDR3 sequence is CASSFRDYRGMGEQYF. As DNA, the CDR3 is TGTGCCAGCAGCTTCCGGGACTATCGGGGGATGGGCGAGCAGTACTTC.

The V gene is TRBV18, the J gene TRBJ2-1; D tentatively fits TRBD1 or TRBD2 (5 bases each). This CDR3 contains 15 residues. Germline assignment: CDR1 KGHSH and CDR2 LQKENI. The V end was cut by 1 base, the J end by 7 bases, with 14 bases between. Here the CDR3 DNA reads TGTGCCAGCTCACCACAGAGTAGGGGAGCAAATGAGCAGTTCTTC. Its translation: CASSPQSRGANEQFF.

J is TRBJ2-1 and V is TRBV25-1; the match to TRBD2 covers 13 bases. The CDR3 covers 16 residues. The V gene end was trimmed by 0 bases and the J gene end by 8 bases; junction bases not matched to a gene: 4. The germline V gene encodes CDR1 MGHDK and CDR2 SYGVNS. In DNA, the CDR3 is TGTGCCAGCAGTGAATATGGAACTAGCGGGAGGGATGAGCAGTTCTTC. Residues: CASSEYGTSGRDEQFF.

This clone was counted a few times. The chain couples TRBV14 to TRBJ1-2; 7 nucleotides agree with TRBD1. This CDR3 has 12 amino acids. The V gene's germline CDR1 is SGHDN and CDR2 FVKESK. Trimming cost V 4 bases and J 9 bases; bases outside gene matches: 5. DNA of the CDR3: TGTGCCAGCAGCCGACAGGGTCTGAGCTACACCTTC. As protein: CASSRQGLSYTF.

The rearrangement uses TRBV10-1 and TRBJ2-3; D not certain. Germline V gene data show CDR1 as WNHNN and CDR2 as SYGVQD (reference sequence). The CDR3 is 12 residues long. The ends were cut back, 2 bases at V and 11 bases at J, with 11 bases in the middle. In DNA form, the CDR3 reads TGCGCCAGCAGTGAGCGTCTAGGTGAGCAGTATTTT. Protein product: CASSERLGEQYF.

The V gene is TRBV7-9, the J gene TRBJ1-1, with 7 nucleotides matching TRBD1. This CDR3 is built from 13 residues. Germline V gives CDR1 SEHNR, CDR2 FQNEAQ (reference sequence). The J segment lost 0 bases and the V segment lost 10 bases, leaving 5 bases of the junction unmatched. CDR3 amino acids: CATAGQMNTEAFF. CDR3 nucleotides: TGTGCCACTGCGGGACAGATGAACACTGAAGCTTTCTTT.

The sample holds one count of this clone. The chain recombines TRBV28 with TRBJ1-6, with D hard to call. The V gene lost 7 bases and the J gene lost 8 bases, with 12 bases spanning the gap. The germline CDR1 and CDR2 sequences are MDHEN and SYDVKM. This CDR3 spans 13 amino acids. The CDR3 reads CASTPIHDSPLHF. The CDR3 coding sequence is TGTGCCAGCACCCCTATACATGATTCACCCCTCCACTTT.

The genes are TRBV12-3 or TRBV12-4 and TRBJ2-7; 7 nucleotides align to TRBD2. The V and J ends lost 7 bases and 2 bases, in that order; junction bases with no gene match: 5. This CDR3 region has 13 residues. The CDR3 sequence is CASTGRGTYEQYF. CDR3 nucleotides: TGTGCCAGCACGGGGCGGGGGACCTACGAGCAGTACTTC.

The chain joins TRBV5-1 to TRBJ2-5; unclear D gene. This CDR3 spans 12 amino acids. Germline V CDR1 and CDR2: SGHRS, YFSETQ. Deletions cut 5 bases from V and 0 bases from J, with 5 bases between. The CDR3 nucleotides read TGCGCCAGCAGACGGAACCAAGAGACCCAGTACTTC. Its translation: CASRRNQETQYF.

This rearrangement joins TRBV7-2 to TRBJ2-5; either TRBD1 or TRBD2 may supply D (6 bases each). CDR3 length: 14 amino acids. V lost 4 bases and J lost 7, with 16 bases in between. The germline gives CDR1 SGHTA, CDR2 FQGNSA. The CDR3: CASSSGQLGGTQYF. Here the CDR3 DNA reads TGTGCCAGCAGCTCCGGACAGCTCGGGGGGACCCAGTACTTC.

The genes are TRBV19 and TRBJ1-3; D not certain. Germline CDR1 LNHDA, CDR2 SQIVND (reference sequence). With 6 bases removed from V and 4 bases from J, the gap between germline ends came to 16 bases. This CDR3 spans 15 amino acids. CDR3 coding DNA: TGTGCCAGTAGCCGCCGGGCAGATGGAGGAAACACCATATATTTT. It codes for CASSRRADGGNTIYF. The full variable domain, rest sourced from reference TRBV19 and TRBJ1-3, is DGGITQSPKYLFRKEGQNVTLSCEQNLNHDAMYWYRQDPGQGLRLIYYSQIVNDFQKGDIAEGYSVSREKKESFPLTVTSAQKNPTAFYLCASSRRADGGNTIYFGEGSWLTVV.

This clone was counted a single time. The V and J genes are TRBV6-2 or TRBV6-3 and TRBJ1-1; possible D gene TRBD1, 5 bases. Germline V gene sequence: CDR1 MNHEY, CDR2 SVGEGT. Trimming removed 3 bases from V and 10 bases from J, with 18 bases in between. The CDR3 totals 14 residues. The DNA for the CDR3 is TGTGCCAGCAGTTATATCCCCGAGGGCGGGGGAGCTTTCTTT. Translated, it gives CASSYIPEGGGAFF.

A word on this clone: Compared with germline, one end of the junction differs, possibly owing to a read error. The chain recombines TRBV19 with TRBJ2-4, with TRBD1 as a possible D gene (7 bases). This CDR3 has 14 residues. Germline V gene lookup returns CDR1 LNHDA and CDR2 SQIVND (reference sequence). The CDR3 DNA is TGTGCCAGTAGTATAATGGAGTACCAGGGGGGCCAGCACTTC. Translation: CASSIMEYQGGQHF.

This clone was counted a single time. The chain has TRBV14 and TRBJ2-7; the match to TRBD2 covers 8 bases. J was trimmed by 2 bases and V by 5 bases; bases with no gene match: 14. The CDR3 loop spans 17 amino acids. Per germline, CDR1 SGHDN and CDR2 FVKESK. CDR3 coding DNA: TGTGCCAGCAGCTCCGGGACTAGACGGGACACCCCCTACGAGCAGTACTTC. It codes for CASSSGTRRDTPYEQYF. Full variable domain (outside the CDR3, taken from reference TRBV14 and TRBJ2-7): EAGVTQFPSHSVIEKGQTVTLRCDPISGHDNLYWYRRVMGKEIKFLLHFVKESKQDESGMPNNRFLAERTGGTYSTLKVQPAELEDSGVYFCASSSGTRRDTPYEQYFGPGTRLTVT.

This chain uses TRBV21-1 with TRBJ2-3; TRBD1, the D gene given by the table, was not confirmed from the DNA. TRBV21-1 is an annotated pseudogene. The CDR3 contains 18 residues. As DNA, the CDR3 is TGTGCCAGCAGCAAAGTAATGCCCTGGCAGGCTAGCACAGATACGCAGTATTTT. The encoded protein is CASSKVMPWQASTDTQYF.

The CDR3 here is CASSLSLHTDTQYF. Here the CDR3 DNA reads TGTGCCAGCAGCTTATCGTTGCACACAGATACGCAGTATTTT. The chain recombines TRBV7-2 with TRBJ2-3; D unresolved. The CDR3 consists of 14 residues. Germline lookup yields CDR1 SGHTA and CDR2 FQGNSA. Trimming stripped 2 bases from V and 2 bases from J, with 8 bases between. The variable domain in full, completed from reference TRBV7-2 and TRBJ2-3, reads GAGVSQSPSNKVTEKGKDVELRCDPISGHTALYWYRQSLGQGLEFLIYFQGNSAPDKSGLPSDRFSAERTGGSVSTLTIQRTQQEDSAVYLCASSLSLHTDTQYFGPGTRLTVL.

The rearrangement joins TRBV7-2 to TRBJ2-1; D is undetermined. Germline assignment: CDR1 SGHTA and CDR2 FQGNSA. The CDR3 is 16 residues long. V was shortened by 1 base and J by 0 bases, with 10 bases between the two germline ends. The CDR3 loop reads CASSLVAQSSYNEQFF. The CDR3 DNA follows: TGTGCCAGCAGCTTAGTTGCGCAGTCCTCCTACAATGAGCAGTTCTTC.